The next 5 T cell receptor beta chains were all read from a single sample in a study of blood T cell repertoires in COVID-19. Some clones are missing from TCRdb's copy, which holds only in-frame ones; the method was immunoSEQ multiplex PCR. The table has approximately 72,000 clones, 86% seen once. The sample consisted of peripheral blood. Every receptor here comes from an older woman with acute or convalescent COVID-19.

This rearrangement joins TRBV10-2 to TRBJ1-5; 8 bases line up with TRBD1. CDR1 is WSHSY and CDR2 is SAAADI in the germline V gene. The V segment lost 8 bases and the J segment 7 bases; nucleotides outside the gene matches: 4. This CDR3 region has 12 residues. CDR3 in DNA: TGCGCCAGCGGACAGGGTGACCAGCCCCAGCATTTT. Translation: CASGQGDQPQHF.

Written as DNA, the CDR3 is TGTGCCAGCAGTATCCATTCACCGGGGACTAATGAAAAACTGTTTTTT. This translates into CASSIHSPGTNEKLFF. The chain recombines TRBV2 with TRBJ1-4; unclear D gene. Trimming stripped 5 bases from V and 2 bases from J, with 15 bases between. CDR1 SNHLY and CDR2 FYNNEI come from the germline V gene. The CDR3 covers 16 residues.

V and J are TRBV25-1 and TRBJ1-4, with D unresolved. The V and J ends lost 0 bases and 7 bases respectively, with 12 bases between them. This CDR3 region has 15 residues. CDR1 MGHDK and CDR2 SYGVNS come from the germline V gene. CDR3 nucleotide sequence: TGTGCCAGCAGTGAATACGGCGGGAGTTCTGAAAAACTGTTTTTT. Its protein product is CASSEYGGSSEKLFF.

This sequence joins TRBV6-1 and TRBJ2-5; D is perhaps TRBD1 (6 bases). The CDR3 length is 16 residues. Germline V gene lookup returns CDR1 MNHNS and CDR2 SASEGT. V lost 1 base, J lost 5 bases, and 17 bases lay in between. As DNA, the CDR3 is TGTGCCAGCAGTGAAGGGTATAGGGGGTACGGGGAGACCCAGTACTTC. This sequence encodes CASSEGYRGYGETQYF.

This chain joins TRBV10-2 and TRBJ2-7; TRBD2 agrees at 11 bases. Losses at the gene ends were 3 bases for V and 0 bases for J; bases not matched to a gene: 4. The CDR3 contains 16 residues. Germline V CDR1 and CDR2: WSHSY, SAAADI. The DNA of the CDR3 is TGCGCCAGCAGTGATAGCGGGGGGGCCTCCTCCTACGAGCAGTACTTC. It codes for CASSDSGGASSYEQYF.